One and the same sample provided the 27 T cell receptor beta chains below, sequenced in a study of shared clonotypes between healthy human individuals (TCRdb year 2020). Libraries were made using the immunoSEQ multiplex PCR assay. This is the immuneACCESS table as TCRdb keeps it, with only in-frame sequences that have V and J called. A part of the clones is gone; compared with another copy, unresolved V genes explain less than half, and the rest is unexplained. Recorded for this sample are about 1 million clones; around 74% of them occurred a single time. 1.4% to 1.5% of the sample is held by the ten biggest clonotypes. Sequencing input: memory CD4+ T cells sorted from blood. The cell subset or site tag for this specimen amounts to: CD45RA-negative fraction. These receptor sequences come from a man between 18 and 29 years old in good health.

The V gene is TRBV29-1, the J gene TRBJ2-7; D tentatively reads TRBD1 or TRBD2 (5 bases each). The CDR3 length is 12 residues. The V gene lost 3 bases and the J gene lost 5 bases, with 11 bases spanning the gap. CDR1 and CDR2 from the germline V gene are SQVTM and ANQGSEA. The CDR3 loop is CSVDQGVNEQYF. The CDR3 DNA reads TGCAGCGTTGACCAGGGAGTAAACGAGCAGTACTTC.

The V and J genes are TRBV30 and TRBJ1-4, with TRBD1 matching over 9 bases. The J segment lost 8 bases and the V segment lost 1 base, leaving 8 bases of the junction unmatched. Germline V lookup: CDR1 GTSNPN, CDR2 SVGIG (reference sequence). The CDR3 runs 15 residues. CDR3 nucleotide sequence: TGTGCCTGGAGTGCCGGGGACAGGGATGCCGAAAAACTGTTTTTT. Amino acids: CAWSAGDRDAEKLFF.

This clone showed up just once. The rearrangement uses TRBV19 and TRBJ1-5; no reliable D call. V was cut by 5 bases and J by 4 bases, with 18 bases left in between. The CDR3 runs to 16 residues. The germline CDR1 and CDR2 sequences are LNHDA and SQIVND (reference sequence). CDR3 nucleotide sequence: TGTGCCAGTAGTCCTATAGACGGAAACCCGAATCAGCCCCAGCATTTT. As protein: CASSPIDGNPNQPQHF.

V gene TRBV18 combines with J gene TRBJ2-1; a weak D match, TRBD1 (7 bases). CDR1 and CDR2 (germline): KGHSH, LQKENI. The CDR3 runs to 15 residues. The ends were cut back, 2 bases at V and 6 bases at J, with 14 bases in the middle. CDR3 DNA: TGTGCCAGCTCACCAGAGACAGGGAGGAGCAATGAGCAGTTCTTC. It codes for CASSPETGRSNEQFF.

The chain couples TRBV7-2 to TRBJ1-2; D gene uncertain. The germline V gene encodes CDR1 SGHTA and CDR2 FQGNSA. Trimming took off 4 bases at V and 4 bases at J, with 13 bases between the two ends. This CDR3 comprises 14 residues. The CDR3 DNA follows: TGTGCCAGCAGCTCTATGGGAAGGGTCTATGGCTACACCTTC. This gives the protein CASSSMGRVYGYTF.

In its sample, this clone was seen once. The genes are TRBV27 and TRBJ2-7; 12 bases line up with TRBD2. The junction had 6 bases not matched to a gene; V was cut back by 4 bases and J by 2 bases. The V gene's germline CDR1 is MNHEY and CDR2 SMNVEV (reference sequence). The length of the CDR3 is 16 residues. CDR3 sequence reads: CASSSRTSGGTYEQYF. In DNA form, the CDR3 reads TGTGCCAGCAGTTCCAGAACTAGCGGGGGGACCTACGAGCAGTACTTC.

The chain's CDR3 is CASSAASRTGELFF. The CDR3 region has the DNA TGTGCCAGCAGCGCTGCGAGCCGGACCGGGGAGCTGTTTTTT. The chain links TRBV7-2 to TRBJ2-2; no clear D gene. The germline gives CDR1 SGHTA, CDR2 FQGNSA. The CDR3 is 14 amino acids. Trimming removed 5 bases from V and 5 bases from J, with 12 bases in between.

The chain has TRBV10-3 and TRBJ2-3; D could derive from TRBD1 or TRBD2 (6 bases each). The germline V gene encodes CDR1 ENHRY and CDR2 SYGVKD. Trimming took off 3 bases at V and 4 bases at J, with 14 bases between the two ends. The CDR3 is 15 residues long. CDR3 nucleotide sequence: TGTGCCATCAGTGACCAGGGGTGGGGGGCAGATACGCAGTATTTT. It is translated as CAISDQGWGADTQYF.

The rearrangement uses TRBV5-6 and TRBJ2-6, with no clear D. There are 16 residues in the CDR3. Trimming took 2 bases from V and 0 from J, leaving 9 bases between them. Germline assignment: CDR1 SGHDT and CDR2 YYEEEE. CDR3 in amino acids: CASSFQDFSGANVLTF. In nucleotides, the CDR3 is TGTGCCAGCAGCTTCCAAGATTTCTCTGGGGCCAACGTCCTGACTTTC.

The chain combines TRBV6-5 with TRBJ1-1; 7 nucleotides match TRBD1. Germline V gives CDR1 MNHEY, CDR2 SVGAGI. There are 14 residues in the CDR3. Trimming removed 8 bases from V and 0 bases from J; junction bases left unmatched: 6. The CDR3 sequence: CASAGTAMNTEAFF. In nucleotides, the CDR3 is TGTGCCAGCGCCGGGACAGCTATGAACACTGAAGCTTTCTTT.

The chain is built from TRBV6-6 and TRBJ2-3, with 8 bases fitting TRBD2. CDR3 length equals 15 residues. From germline, CDR1 is MNHNY and CDR2 SVGAGI (reference sequence). Trimming cost V 9 bases and J 0 bases; bases outside gene matches: 8. CDR3 nucleotides: TGTGCCAGTAAACTAGCGGAGGCTAGCACAGATACGCAGTATTTT. Translated: CASKLAEASTDTQYF.

This chain joins TRBV16 and TRBJ2-1, with 10 bases matching TRBD2. Germline trimming cut 6 bases from V and 3 bases from J; bases unmatched to any gene: 5. Germline CDR1 reads KGHSY; CDR2 reads FQNENV. The CDR3 covers 15 residues. The CDR3 DNA follows: TGTGCCAGCAGACTAAGCGGGGGGGTCTACAATGAGCAGTTCTTC. Amino acids: CASRLSGGVYNEQFF.

The DNA of the CDR3 is TGCGCCAGCAGTGCTGAAGGCAATGAGCAGTTCTTC. Its translation: CASSAEGNEQFF. This chain connects TRBV10-1 to TRBJ2-1; D not resolved. Per the germline V gene, CDR1 is WNHNN and CDR2 is SYGVQD (reference sequence). V lost 4 bases and J lost 6, with 7 bases in between. The CDR3 extends over 12 amino acids.

This rearrangement joins TRBV19 to TRBJ1-5; no clear D. The germline V gene encodes CDR1 LNHDA and CDR2 SQIVND (reference sequence). CDR3 size: 12 residues. V lost 5 bases to trimming and J lost 8 bases, with 10 bases between them. The CDR3 here is CASSVGPEPQHF. The CDR3 DNA follows: TGTGCCAGTAGTGTAGGTCCCGAGCCCCAGCATTTT.

In this sample, this clone turned up many times. Its ends do not fully match the called genes, so a read error is possible. The chain has TRBV9 and TRBJ1-5; no firm D call. The CDR3 is 12 amino acids. Germline values: CDR1 SGDLS, CDR2 YYNGEE. The CDR3 region has the DNA TGTGCCAGCGGCGTCGGAAATCAGCCCCAGCATTTT. This codes for CASGVGNQPQHF. Supplemented by reference TRBV9 and TRBJ1-5, the full variable domain reads DSGVTQTPKHLITATGQRVTLRCSPRSGDLSVYWYQQSLDQGLQFLIQYYNGEERAKGNILERFSAQQFPDLHSELNLSSLELGDSALYFCASGVGNQPQHFGDGTRLSIL.

The chain combines TRBV19 with TRBJ1-1; 9 bases align to TRBD1. The CDR3 has 17 amino acids. Germline V gene lookup returns CDR1 LNHDA and CDR2 SQIVND (reference sequence). Losses at the gene ends were 4 bases for V and 4 bases for J; bases not matched to a gene: 13. The DNA for the CDR3 is TGTGCCAGTAGTAAAAGGGCTCTGACAGGGGGAGGCACTGAAGCTTTCTTT. It yields the protein CASSKRALTGGGTEAFF.

This chain joins TRBV10-3 and TRBJ2-3; D remains unclear. Per germline, CDR1 ENHRY and CDR2 SYGVKD. Trimming pared 11 bases from V and 2 bases from J, leaving 14 bases between. The CDR3 is 13 amino acids. This CDR3 reads CAAKVGPTDTQYF. DNA of the CDR3: TGTGCCGCCAAGGTCGGGCCCACAGATACGCAGTATTTT.

This clone was detected many times. This chain connects TRBV5-1 to TRBJ1-1, with TRBD1 matching 9 bases. Trimming cost V 6 bases and J 2 bases; bases outside gene matches: 2. The CDR3 has 13 amino acids. CDR1 SGHRS and CDR2 YFSETQ come from the germline V gene. CDR3 DNA: TGCGCCAGCATGGACAGGGGTAACACTGAAGCTTTCTTT. It specifies CASMDRGNTEAFF.

The genes are TRBV5-4 and TRBJ2-3, with D perhaps TRBD1 (6 bases). Germline V gene lookup returns CDR1 SGHNT and CDR2 YYREEE (reference sequence). This CDR3 spans 16 amino acids. The germline V and J ends were trimmed by 3 bases and 3 bases, with 17 bases remaining between them. CDR3 in DNA: TGTGCCAGCAGCTCGGACTTGGACAGATCAACAGATACGCAGTATTTT. This sequence encodes CASSSDLDRSTDTQYF.

This sequence joins TRBV10-2 and TRBJ2-7; unclear D gene. CDR3 length: 17 amino acids. Per the germline V gene, CDR1 is WSHSY and CDR2 is SAAADI. Trimming shortened V by 0 bases and J by 0 bases, and 15 bases separated the two germline ends. CDR3 in amino acids: CASSESAGPVTSYEQYF. Written as DNA, the CDR3 is TGCGCCAGCAGTGAGTCTGCTGGGCCGGTAACCTCCTACGAGCAGTACTTC.

V and J are TRBV11-3 and TRBJ2-1; 11 bases agree with TRBD2. Per germline, CDR1 SGHNT and CDR2 YENEEA. Trimming took 3 bases from V and 4 from J; bases not matched to a gene: 2. The CDR3 is 15 amino acids. For the CDR3, the DNA is TGTGCCAGCAGCTTGGGACTAGCGGATTACAATGAGCAGTTCTTC. It encodes CASSLGLADYNEQFF.

In regard to this clone: The sample has other DNA sequences that encode this CDR3 too. This chain uses TRBV6-5 with TRBJ1-5; D remains ambiguous. The CDR3 contains 13 residues. The V gene lost 5 bases and the J gene lost 3 bases, with 8 bases spanning the gap. Germline CDR1 MNHEY, CDR2 SVGAGI. The CDR3: CASSRQVNQPQHF. The CDR3 nucleotides are TGTGCCAGCAGTCGGCAGGTCAATCAGCCCCAGCATTTT.

This clone was observed a single time. The chain joins TRBV6-1 to TRBJ2-7; D gene unclear. CDR1 MNHNS and CDR2 SASEGT come from the germline V gene. Between the trimmed V and J ends, which lost 6 bases and 2 bases, there was a span of 14 bases. The CDR3 loop spans 14 amino acids. CDR3: CASSLRTEAYEQYF. Written as DNA, the CDR3 is TGTGCCAGCAGCTTGAGGACCGAAGCCTACGAGCAGTACTTC.

As for this clone: Compared with germline, one end of the junction differs, possibly owing to a read error. The V and J genes are TRBV28 and TRBJ2-3; maybe TRBD2 (6 bases). This CDR3 has 16 residues. The germline CDR1 and CDR2 sequences are MDHEN and SYDVKM. As DNA, the CDR3 is TGTGCCAGCCGTTTGTCGCGCGGGACCGATTCAGATACGCAGTATTTT. Its protein product is CASRLSRGTDSDTQYF.

V gene TRBV4-2 combines with J gene TRBJ2-3; TRBD2 is a possible D gene (5 bases). This CDR3 is built from 17 residues. Germline-derived CDR1 and CDR2 are LGHNA and YNFKEQ. V was shortened by 3 bases and J by 2 bases, with 18 bases between the two germline ends. CDR3 sequence (DNA): TGTGCCAGCAGCCAGGGGAGTCGAAGCGCAGTCACAGATACGCAGTATTTT. Its protein product is CASSQGSRSAVTDTQYF.

The V and J genes are TRBV6-6 and TRBJ2-6, with D possibly matching TRBD2 (6 bases). The CDR3 consists of 14 residues. V lost 10 bases, J lost 7 bases, and 17 bases lay in between. The germline gives CDR1 MNHNY, CDR2 SVGAGI (reference sequence). For the CDR3, the DNA is TGTGCCAAGCCACGGACGGAGGGCGCCAACGTCCTGACTTTC. Its translation: CAKPRTEGANVLTF.

The V gene is TRBV6-1, the J gene TRBJ1-2; 7 bases are a match to TRBD1. From germline, CDR1 is MNHNS and CDR2 SASEGT. J was trimmed by 4 bases and V by 5 bases; bases with no gene match: 7. The CDR3 spans 14 residues. CDR3 region: CASSLGGFGYGYTF. The CDR3 bases are TGTGCCAGCAGTCTAGGGGGCTTTGGCTATGGCTACACCTTC.